These 28 T cell receptor beta chains originate from one sample sequenced in a study of blood T cell repertoires in COVID-19. Some clones are missing from TCRdb's copy, which holds only in-frame ones; the method was immunoSEQ multiplex PCR. The sample carries about 280,000 clones, roughly 90% recorded once. Sequenced sample: peripheral blood. These receptors all stem from a man aged 35-49 years with acute or convalescent COVID-19.

The chain has TRBV5-4 and TRBJ2-7, with D maybe TRBD1 (5 bases). Germline CDR1 is SGHNT and CDR2 is YYREEE (reference sequence). The CDR3 contains 15 residues. Deletions cut 0 bases from V and 0 bases from J, with 10 bases between. The CDR3 here is CASSLEGLTSYEQYF. The CDR3 DNA sequence: TGTGCCAGCAGCTTGGAGGGGTTAACCTCCTACGAGCAGTACTTC.

The V gene is TRBV6-5, the J gene TRBJ1-2; tentative D call: TRBD1 (5 bases). Trimming removed 8 bases from V and 2 bases from J, with 12 bases in between. Germline lookup yields CDR1 MNHEY and CDR2 SVGAGI. The CDR3 covers 13 residues. Here the CDR3 reads CASDGGGNYGYTF. CDR3 bases: TGTGCCAGCGATGGGGGGGGGAACTATGGCTACACCTTC.

This chain links TRBV10-3 with TRBJ2-3; maybe TRBD1 (6 bases). This CDR3 is built from 12 residues. Trimming pared 6 bases from V and 5 bases from J, leaving 9 bases between. The germline V gene has CDR1 ENHRY and CDR2 SYGVKD. In DNA, the CDR3 is TGTGCCATCAGGCCACAGGGAGATACGCAGTATTTT. This translates into CAIRPQGDTQYF.

The chain is built from TRBV7-2 and TRBJ1-2; 7 nucleotides agree with TRBD1. Germline CDR1 reads SGHTA; CDR2 reads FQGNSA. Unmatched junction bases numbered 2, after V lost 3 bases and J lost 1 base. This CDR3 contains 14 residues. CDR3 sequence (DNA): TGTGCCAGCAGCTTGGGACAGATTAACTATGGCTACACCTTC. This translates into CASSLGQINYGYTF.

The V call is TRBV27, the J call TRBJ1-5; D remains unclear. In germline, CDR1 is MNHEY, CDR2 SMNVEV (reference sequence). The CDR3 covers 14 residues. V dropped 0 bases and J dropped 2 bases, with 5 bases sitting between them. DNA for the CDR3: TGTGCCAGCAGTTTATCGAGGGGCAATCAGCCCCAGCATTTT. Its protein product is CASSLSRGNQPQHF.

J is TRBJ1-2 and V is TRBV6-5, with TRBD1 matching over 8 bases. Trimming took 6 bases from V and 5 from J; bases not matched to a gene: 8. CDR3 length: 14 residues. Germline CDR1 and CDR2: MNHEY and SVGAGI. CDR3 bases: TGTGCCAGCAGAGCAAGACAGGGGTGGTATGGCTACACCTTC. It encodes CASRARQGWYGYTF.

This clone was detected once. The chain employs TRBV20-1 and TRBJ1-1, with D tentatively TRBD1 (5 bases). The CDR3 length is 10 residues. CDR1 and CDR2 (germline): DFQATT, SNEGSKA (reference sequence). Deletions cut 4 bases from V and 7 bases from J, with 7 bases between. The CDR3 nucleotides read TGCAGTGCTACTGACAGTGAAGCTTTCTTT. It specifies CSATDSEAFF.

This clone was detected a few times. This chain joins TRBV6-1 and TRBJ2-4; D perhaps matches TRBD2 (7 bases). With 0 bases removed from V and 9 bases from J, the gap between germline ends came to 12 bases. Germline loops: CDR1 MNHNS, CDR2 SASEGT. This CDR3 comprises 14 residues. DNA for the CDR3: TGTGCCAGCAGTGAAGCTGGCCGGGGGGCCATTCAGTACTTC. Protein product: CASSEAGRGAIQYF.

The rearrangement links TRBV5-1 to TRBJ2-7; D perhaps matches TRBD1 (6 bases). With 0 bases removed from V and 0 bases from J, the gap between germline ends came to 7 bases. Per germline, CDR1 SGHRS and CDR2 YFSETQ. This CDR3 contains 14 residues. The CDR3 loop is CASSLEGVSYEQYF. CDR3 nucleotide sequence: TGCGCCAGCAGCTTGGAGGGGGTCTCCTACGAGCAGTACTTC.

The CDR3 coding sequence is TGTGCCAGCTCACCAGGCGGGAGAAACACCATATATTTT. Translation: CASSPGGRNTIYF. This rearrangement joins TRBV18 to TRBJ1-3, with D unclear. Germline V gene data show CDR1 as KGHSH and CDR2 as LQKENI. The V end lost 2 bases, the J end lost 5 bases, and 7 bases lay between the germline ends. CDR3 length equals 13 residues.

The rearrangement uses TRBV6-4 and TRBJ1-6, with D perhaps TRBD1 (5 bases). With 5 bases removed from V and 8 bases from J, the gap between germline ends came to 16 bases. This CDR3 spans 15 amino acids. CDR1 MRHNA and CDR2 SNTAGT come from the germline V gene. CDR3 loop: CASSQGVQTYSPLHF. The CDR3 DNA reads as TGTGCCAGCAGTCAAGGGGTCCAGACCTATTCACCCCTCCACTTT.

The V call is TRBV9, the J call TRBJ1-6; 9 bases align to TRBD1. Germline V CDR1 and CDR2: SGDLS, YYNGEE. V shed 2 bases, J shed 8 bases, and the junction held 5 bases outside the gene matches. The CDR3 totals 15 residues. CDR3 sequence (DNA): TGTGCCAGCAGCGTGGGGGACAGGGCCCATTCACCCCTCCACTTT. This gives the protein CASSVGDRAHSPLHF.

The CDR3 DNA reads as TGTGCCAGTAGTATATCTGAGCTAGCGGGGGCAAGGGAGCAGTTCTTC. Amino acid sequence: CASSISELAGAREQFF. The rearrangement uses TRBV19 and TRBJ2-1; TRBD2 aligns across 10 bases. The CDR3 contains 16 residues. The germline V gene has CDR1 LNHDA and CDR2 SQIVND (reference sequence). Trimming took 2 bases from V and 10 from J; bases not matched to a gene: 11.

The chain has TRBV3-1 (or the pseudogene TRBV3-2) and TRBJ1-5; 9 nucleotides align to TRBD1. Trimming at V came to 3 bases and at J to 1 base, leaving 16 bases not matched to a gene. Germline lookup yields CDR1 LGHDT and CDR2 YNNKEL (reference sequence). This CDR3 region has 20 residues. CDR3 in amino acids: CASSQGLGTGRGNSNQPQHF. The CDR3 DNA reads TGTGCCAGCAGCCAGGGCCTAGGGACAGGGCGAGGGAACAGCAATCAGCCCCAGCATTTT.

This chain connects TRBV11-2 to TRBJ1-1; weak D call: TRBD1 (6 bases). Per the germline V gene, CDR1 is SGHAT and CDR2 is FQNNGV. The CDR3 totals 19 residues. With 3 bases removed from V and 0 bases from J, the gap between germline ends came to 23 bases. CDR3 in DNA: TGTGCCAGCAGCTTGATATCTGGGGGCTCACGAGTAATGAACACTGAAGCTTTCTTT. This encodes CASSLISGGSRVMNTEAFF.

The gene calls are TRBV9 and TRBJ2-4, with 7 bases identical to TRBD1. This CDR3 comprises 14 residues. The junction had 2 bases not matched to a gene; V was cut back by 4 bases and J by 1 base. Germline CDR1 and CDR2: SGDLS and YYNGEE. The CDR3 sequence is CASSPQGAKNIQYF. As DNA, the CDR3 is TGTGCCAGCAGCCCACAGGGGGCCAAAAACATTCAGTACTTC.

The gene calls are TRBV16 and TRBJ1-1; D uncertain. The CDR3 sequence is 13 residues long. V lost 4 bases and J lost 11, with 17 bases in between. The germline CDR1 and CDR2 sequences are KGHSY and FQNENV. DNA of the CDR3: TGTGCCAGCAGCCCTTACCTGGGCGGCGGGGCTTTCTTT. Residues: CASSPYLGGGAFF.

The V call is TRBV11-2, the J call TRBJ1-2; tentative D call: TRBD1 (5 bases). CDR1 and CDR2 (germline): SGHAT, FQNNGV. The CDR3 is 13 residues long. Trimming left V 5 bases short and J 8 bases short, with 15 bases between. This chain's CDR3 is CASSESLGGGYTF. The CDR3 DNA is TGTGCCAGCAGCGAGTCACTGGGGGGGGGCTACACCTTC.

The chain combines TRBV9 with TRBJ2-1; tentative D call: TRBD2 (6 bases). Germline values: CDR1 SGDLS, CDR2 YYNGEE. The CDR3 has 14 residues. The V end was cut by 0 bases, the J end by 6 bases, with 10 bases between. This chain's CDR3 is CASSVDLASNEQFF. The CDR3 DNA follows: TGTGCCAGCAGCGTAGACCTAGCGAGCAATGAGCAGTTCTTC.

The chain couples TRBV30 to TRBJ2-7, with 7 bases lining up with TRBD1. Germline assignment: CDR1 GTSNPN and CDR2 SVGIG (reference sequence). Trimming removed 2 bases from V and 6 bases from J; junction bases left unmatched: 19. The length of the CDR3 is 17 residues. The CDR3 nucleotides are TGTGCCTGGAGTTTTACAGGGGTCGTGGGGGACATTCGCGAGCAGTACTTC. Translating gives CAWSFTGVVGDIREQYF.

This rearrangement joins TRBV5-1 to TRBJ1-2; 7 bases align to TRBD1. Germline CDR1 SGHRS, CDR2 YFSETQ. The CDR3 covers 12 residues. Germline trimming cut 2 bases from V and 6 bases from J; bases unmatched to any gene: 1. CDR3 sequence (DNA): TGCGCCAGCAGCTTCGGGACAGATGGCTACACCTTC. This sequence encodes CASSFGTDGYTF.

The chain uses TRBV12-3 or TRBV12-4 and TRBJ2-1; a weak D match, TRBD2 (6 bases). The CDR3 spans 12 residues. Trimming left V 7 bases short and J 7 bases short, with 11 bases between. The CDR3 spells CASTSGGNEQFF. As DNA, the CDR3 is TGTGCCAGCACCTCAGGAGGGAATGAGCAGTTCTTC.

This clone was seen a single time. V is TRBV6-1 and J is TRBJ1-5; 9 bases align to TRBD1. V shed 4 bases and J 7 bases; nucleotides not matched to a gene: 11. CDR3 size: 16 residues. Germline CDR1 reads MNHNS; CDR2 reads SASEGT. The CDR3 bases are TGTGCCAGCAGTGCTACAGGGGGCGAATTGTGGCAGCCCCAGCATTTT. This sequence encodes CASSATGGELWQPQHF.

This clone was observed a single time. This rearrangement joins TRBV24-1 to TRBJ1-5, with a tentative D call TRBD1 (6 bases). CDR3 length equals 13 residues. Germline V gives CDR1 KGHDR, CDR2 SFDVKD. V lost 7 bases and J 4 bases, leaving 10 bases between the germline ends. The CDR3: CATSSGANQPQHF. Here the CDR3 DNA reads TGTGCCACCAGCTCAGGGGCGAATCAGCCCCAGCATTTT.

The chain employs TRBV27 and TRBJ2-3, with a weak D call TRBD2 (5 bases). This CDR3 contains 14 residues. Germline values: CDR1 MNHEY, CDR2 SMNVEV (reference sequence). The V gene lost 8 bases and the J gene lost 1 base, with 13 bases spanning the gap. The CDR3 DNA reads as TGTGCCAGCGGAGCGGCCCGAGGCACAGATACGCAGTATTTT. Amino acids: CASGAARGTDTQYF.

The genes are TRBV7-9 and TRBJ1-5; a possible D gene is TRBD1 (6 bases). Trimming pared 3 bases from V and 7 bases from J, leaving 13 bases between. Germline lookup yields CDR1 SEHNR and CDR2 FQNEAQ (reference sequence). The CDR3 length is 14 residues. The CDR3 coding sequence is TGTGCCAGCAGCTTGGACAGCCCAGGACAGCCCCAGCATTTT. Protein: CASSLDSPGQPQHF.

V gene TRBV28 combines with J gene TRBJ2-2; TRBD1 matches at 9 bases. Germline CDR1 is MDHEN and CDR2 is SYDVKM. J lost 6 bases, V lost 2 bases, and 4 bases had no gene match. The length of the CDR3 is 15 residues. The CDR3 coding sequence is TGTGCCAGCAGTTTACCCGGGACAGGGCCCGGGGAGCTGTTTTTT. Amino acid sequence: CASSLPGTGPGELFF.

This clone was picked up a small number of times. The genes are TRBV7-2 and TRBJ2-2; possible D gene TRBD1, 6 bases. The CDR3 is 15 amino acids. Deletions cut 5 bases from V and 4 bases from J, with 14 bases between. Germline lookup yields CDR1 SGHTA and CDR2 FQGNSA. This CDR3 is CASSPRDTGTGELFF. The CDR3 nucleotides read TGTGCCAGCAGCCCACGGGACACGGGCACCGGGGAGCTGTTTTTT. Full variable domain (missing parts from reference TRBV7-2 and TRBJ2-2): GAGVSQSPSNKVTEKGKDVELRCDPISGHTALYWYRQSLGQGLEFLIYFQGNSAPDKSGLPSDRFSAERTGGSVSTLTIQRTQQEDSAVYLCASSPRDTGTGELFFGEGSRLTVL.